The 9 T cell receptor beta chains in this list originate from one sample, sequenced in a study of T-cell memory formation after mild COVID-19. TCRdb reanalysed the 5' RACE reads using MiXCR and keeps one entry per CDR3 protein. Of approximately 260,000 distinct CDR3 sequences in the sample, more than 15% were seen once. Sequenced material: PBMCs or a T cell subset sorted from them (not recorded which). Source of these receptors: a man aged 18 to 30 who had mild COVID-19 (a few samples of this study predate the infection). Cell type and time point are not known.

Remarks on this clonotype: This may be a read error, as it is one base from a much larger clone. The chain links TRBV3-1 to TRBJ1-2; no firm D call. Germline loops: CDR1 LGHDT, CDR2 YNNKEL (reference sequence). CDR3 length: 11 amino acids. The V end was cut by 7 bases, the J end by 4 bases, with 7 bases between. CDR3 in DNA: TGTGCCAGCATCCGACTCTATGGCTACACCTTC. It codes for CASIRLYGYTF.

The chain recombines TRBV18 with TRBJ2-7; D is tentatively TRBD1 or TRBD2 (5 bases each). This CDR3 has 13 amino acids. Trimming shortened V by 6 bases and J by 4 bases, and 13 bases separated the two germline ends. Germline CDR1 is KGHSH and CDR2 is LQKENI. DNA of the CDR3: TGTGCCAGCTCCCCCGGGGCAGGGTACGAGCAGTACGTC. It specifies CASSPGAGYEQYV.

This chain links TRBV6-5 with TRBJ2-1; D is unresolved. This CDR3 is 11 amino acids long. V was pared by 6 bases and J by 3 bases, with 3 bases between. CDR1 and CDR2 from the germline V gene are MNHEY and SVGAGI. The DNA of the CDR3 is TGTGCCAGCAGGATCTACAATGAGCAGTTCTTC. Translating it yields CASRIYNEQFF.

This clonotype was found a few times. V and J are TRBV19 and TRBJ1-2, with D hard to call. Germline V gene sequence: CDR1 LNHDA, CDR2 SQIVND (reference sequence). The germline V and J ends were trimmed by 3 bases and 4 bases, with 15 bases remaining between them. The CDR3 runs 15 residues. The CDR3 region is CASSMHPQSTYGYTF. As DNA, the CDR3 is TGTGCCAGTAGTATGCATCCACAGTCTACCTATGGCTACACCTTC.

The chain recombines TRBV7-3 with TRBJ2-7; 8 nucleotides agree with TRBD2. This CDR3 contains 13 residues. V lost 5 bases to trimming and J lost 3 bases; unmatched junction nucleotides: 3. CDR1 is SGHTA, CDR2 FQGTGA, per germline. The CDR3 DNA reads TGTGCCAGCAGCGAGGCGGGGGGCTACGAGCAGTACTTC. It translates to CASSEAGGYEQYF.

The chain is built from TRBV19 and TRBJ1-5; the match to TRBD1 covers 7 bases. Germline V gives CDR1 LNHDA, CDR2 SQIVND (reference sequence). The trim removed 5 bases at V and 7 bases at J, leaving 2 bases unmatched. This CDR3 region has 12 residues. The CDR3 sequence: CASSPRGQPQHF. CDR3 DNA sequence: TGTGCCAGTAGTCCCAGGGGGCAGCCCCAGCATTTT.

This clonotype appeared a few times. The CDR3 loop reads CASSLEGGTQYF. The CDR3 nucleotides read TGCGCCAGCAGCTTGGAAGGTGGGACCCAGTACTTC. The gene calls are TRBV5-1 and TRBJ2-5, with D uncertain. V lost 0 bases, J lost 7 bases, and 7 bases lay in between. The CDR3 contains 12 residues. Per the germline V gene, CDR1 is SGHRS and CDR2 is YFSETQ.

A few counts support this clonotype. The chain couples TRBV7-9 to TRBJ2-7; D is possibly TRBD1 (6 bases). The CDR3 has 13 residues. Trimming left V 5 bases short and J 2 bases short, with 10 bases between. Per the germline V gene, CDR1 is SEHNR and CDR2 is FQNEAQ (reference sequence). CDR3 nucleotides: TGTGCCAGCAGCGGGCACAGGGCCTACGAGCAGTACGTC. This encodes CASSGHRAYEQYV.

The CDR3 region is CSVMGENQPQHF. CDR3 DNA: TGCAGCGTTATGGGTGAGAATCAGCCCCAGCATTTT. This chain links TRBV29-1 with TRBJ1-5, with unresolved D. CDR1 SQVTM and CDR2 ANQGSEA come from the germline V gene. The CDR3 has 12 amino acids. Trimming took off 5 bases at V and 4 bases at J, with 9 bases between the two ends.